The clone carrying this T cell receptor beta chain was counted a few times. The data originate from a study of liver allograft versus peripheral blood T cells. Study background: Recipients' peripheral blood T cell receptor repertoires were compared with those in transplanted livers.

TCRdb re-derived calls from the reads in MiXCR, one entry per CDR3 protein. Among thousands of distinct CDR3 sequences listed, 16% were seen once. This receptor was obtained from a human patient who had a liver transplant. Part of the T cell pool may stem from the graft donor.

CDR3 loop: CASRATTVNTEAFF. CDR3 in DNA: TGTGCCAGCAGAGCTACAACAGTGAACACTGAAGCTTTCTTT. This rearrangement joins TRBV2 to TRBJ1-1; no firm D call. The V and J ends lost 6 bases and 0 bases respectively, with 11 bases between them. Germline V lookup: CDR1 SNHLY, CDR2 FYNNEI. The CDR3 runs 14 residues.